What follows are 15 T cell receptor beta chains derived from one specimen sequenced in a study of graft-versus-host responses after intestinal transplantation. Clones were sequenced by immunoSEQ multiplex PCR, and TCRdb holds only the in-frame ones, with some missing. The sample shows about 82,000 clones, roughly nine tenths of them seen only once. Which antigens these TCRs recognize remains unknown. The sample here was unstimulated CD4+ T cells sorted from spleen or lymph node cells, taken before intestinal transplant. These receptors came from a human donor who received an intestinal transplant.

This chain uses TRBV5-1 with TRBJ2-1; tentative D call: TRBD2 (5 bases). The V gene's germline CDR1 is SGHRS and CDR2 YFSETQ. The CDR3 loop spans 14 amino acids. V was shortened by 0 bases and J by 7 bases, with 11 bases between the two germline ends. CDR3 sequence (DNA): TGCGCCAGCAGCTTGGGTGGCTGGGAGAATGAGCAGTTCTTC. Residues: CASSLGGWENEQFF.

The gene calls are TRBV27 and TRBJ1-5; D not resolved. Per the germline V gene, CDR1 is MNHEY and CDR2 is SMNVEV (reference sequence). Trimming stripped 4 bases from V and 2 bases from J, with 21 bases between. The CDR3 loop spans 18 amino acids. CDR3 coding DNA: TGTGCCAGCAGTTCCGGCCCTGCCGGAGGCCGGGGCAATCAGCCCCAGCATTTT. Amino acid sequence: CASSSGPAGGRGNQPQHF.

This clone was recorded only once. Written as DNA, the CDR3 is TGTGCCAGCTCACCAATGGTTCGGGGAGGAACTGGGGCCAACGTCCTGACTTTC. Protein product: CASSPMVRGGTGANVLTF. V gene TRBV18 combines with J gene TRBJ2-6, with TRBD2 as a possible D gene (6 bases). Trimming pared 2 bases from V and 2 bases from J, leaving 16 bases between. Germline-derived CDR1 and CDR2 are KGHSH and LQKENI. The CDR3 extends over 18 amino acids.

The genes are TRBV5-1 and TRBJ2-5; 8 bases are a match to TRBD2. The CDR3 has 15 amino acids. J was trimmed by 3 bases and V by 4 bases; bases with no gene match: 8. Germline V CDR1 and CDR2: SGHRS, YFSETQ. DNA for the CDR3: TGCGCCAGCAGCCGTTTAAGCGGGGGAGAAGAGACCCAGTACTTC. Translating gives CASSRLSGGEETQYF. The full variable domain, with the rest looked up from reference TRBV5-1 and TRBJ2-5, is KAGVTQTPRYLIKTRGQQVTLSCSPISGHRSVSWYQQTPGQGLQFLFEYFSETQRNKGNFPGRFSGRQFSNSRSEMNVSTLELGDSALYLCASSRLSGGEETQYFGPGTRLLVL.

The CDR3 sequence: CASSMQGRGGPQHF. The CDR3 DNA reads as TGTGCCAGTAGTATGCAGGGGAGGGGTGGGCCCCAGCATTTT. The rearrangement uses TRBV19 and TRBJ1-5; D might be TRBD1 (6 bases). CDR1 and CDR2 (germline): LNHDA, SQIVND (reference sequence). This CDR3 is 14 amino acids long. V was pared by 3 bases and J by 9 bases, with 15 bases between.

The V and J genes are TRBV5-1 and TRBJ2-2; D call uncertain. CDR1 is SGHRS and CDR2 is YFSETQ in the germline V gene. The germline V and J ends were trimmed by 3 bases and 4 bases, with 4 bases remaining between them. The CDR3 has 12 amino acids. The CDR3 spells CASSWSTGELFF. The CDR3 nucleotides read TGCGCCAGCAGCTGGAGCACCGGGGAGCTGTTTTTT.

The gene calls are TRBV2 and TRBJ2-4, with 7 bases fitting TRBD1. The trim removed 5 bases at V and 9 bases at J, leaving 4 bases unmatched. Germline V gene lookup returns CDR1 SNHLY and CDR2 FYNNEI. The CDR3 is 12 amino acids. CDR3 DNA: TGTGCCAGCAGTCAGGGGGTCGGCATTCAGTACTTC. Translation gives CASSQGVGIQYF.

This chain joins TRBV7-2 and TRBJ2-7; 7 bases agree with TRBD2. CDR3 length: 15 amino acids. CDR1 and CDR2 from the germline V gene are SGHTA and FQGNSA. J lost 1 base, V lost 2 bases, and 5 bases had no gene match. CDR3 sequence: CASSLSRGVSYEQYF. The CDR3 DNA follows: TGTGCCAGCAGCTTAAGTCGGGGGGTATCCTACGAGCAGTACTTC.

To note about this clone: In the same sample, other DNA sequences code for this CDR3. This rearrangement joins TRBV30 to TRBJ2-7; D may be TRBD1 (5 bases). CDR3 length: 16 residues. CDR1 and CDR2 from the germline V gene are GTSNPN and SVGIG (reference sequence). The V end lost 2 bases, the J end lost 1 base, and 18 bases lay between the germline ends. CDR3 sequence: CAWSRLWTLASYEQYF. The CDR3 DNA reads TGTGCCTGGAGTCGTCTCTGGACACTGGCTTCCTACGAGCAGTACTTC.

V gene TRBV5-5 combines with J gene TRBJ1-2; 7 bases line up with TRBD1. CDR1 is SGHKS and CDR2 is YYEKEE in the germline V gene (reference sequence). Unmatched junction bases numbered 8, after V lost 3 bases and J lost 3 bases. This CDR3 region has 15 residues. The CDR3 DNA sequence: TGTGCCAGCAGCTCGACAGGGCATTCTGACTATGGCTACACCTTC. It codes for CASSSTGHSDYGYTF.

The chain has TRBV7-6 and TRBJ2-2, with 7 bases matching TRBD1. V trimming: 0 bases; J trimming: 7 bases; junction bases outside the gene matches: 5. The CDR3 has 15 amino acids. Germline loops: CDR1 SGHVS, CDR2 FNYEAQ. CDR3 coding DNA: TGTGCCAGCAGCTTAGCAGGGGGCCAATTCGGGGAGCTGTTTTTT. This sequence encodes CASSLAGGQFGELFF.

This clone was recorded once. V and J are TRBV7-8 and TRBJ2-3; maybe TRBD2 (6 bases). CDR1 and CDR2 from the germline V gene are SGHVS and FQNEAQ. The CDR3 is 16 amino acids. Trimming removed 3 bases at V and 3 bases at J, with 16 bases between. In nucleotides, the CDR3 is TGTGCCAGCAGCTTGAGGGACTTTCGAAGAACAGATACGCAGTATTTT. It codes for CASSLRDFRRTDTQYF. The entire variable domain, with the rest obtained from reference TRBV7-8 and TRBJ2-3, is as follows: GAGVSQSPRYKVAKRGQDVALRCDPISGHVSLFWYQQALGQGPEFLTYFQNEAQLDKSGLPSDRFFAERPEGSVSTLKIQRTQQEDSAVYLCASSLRDFRRTDTQYFGPGTRLTVL.

This chain joins TRBV10-3 and TRBJ1-2, with 10 bases that match TRBD1. Germline assignment: CDR1 ENHRY and CDR2 SYGVKD. There are 13 residues in the CDR3. The V gene end was trimmed by 8 bases and the J gene end by 8 bases; junction bases not matched to a gene: 8. CDR3 in amino acids: CAIGGTGVEGYTF. As DNA, the CDR3 is TGTGCCATCGGCGGGACAGGGGTTGAGGGCTACACCTTC.

The CDR3 reads CASSLRPSGGAVADTQYF. For the CDR3, the DNA is TGTGCCAGCAGCTTACGCCCTAGCGGGGGGGCCGTCGCAGATACGCAGTATTTT. The chain links TRBV7-2 to TRBJ2-3; 12 nucleotides line up with TRBD2. CDR1 is SGHTA, CDR2 FQGNSA, per germline. V dropped 2 bases and J dropped 4; count of bases not matched to a gene: 10. The CDR3 loop spans 18 amino acids.

This clone was seen once. The V and J genes are TRBV20-1 and TRBJ1-3, with 7 bases fitting TRBD1. This CDR3 spans 11 amino acids. Germline V gene sequence: CDR1 DFQATT, CDR2 SNEGSKA (reference sequence). V shed 6 bases and J 7 bases; nucleotides not matched to a gene: 3. CDR3 sequence (DNA): TGCAGTGCGCTGACAGGGAACACCATATATTTT. Translating gives CSALTGNTIYF.